A selection of T cell receptor beta chains follows, all from one sample in a study of blood T cell repertoires in COVID-19. The table came from immunoSEQ multiplex PCR; TCRdb's copy has only in-frame clones and leaves some out. The sample includes 150,000 to 200,000 clones, about 80% of them seen just once. The source material was peripheral blood. The origin of the receptors is a human donor with acute or convalescent COVID-19. The donor label of this sample is uncertain. Each CDR3 is given with its conserved first and last residue. Clone sizes are given selectively: once, few, many, or a class where the clone is expanded.

V gene	J gene	clone size	CDR3 protein
TRBV5-1	TRBJ1-4	-	CASSLELQDNEKLFF
TRBV9	TRBJ1-2	few	CASSVGDRGPEGYTF
TRBV7-2	TRBJ2-1	-	CASSLVSQREQFF
TRBV5-1	TRBJ1-2	-	CASSPGTVNYGYTF
TRBV19	TRBJ2-1	-	CASSIPGLHNEQFF
TRBV2	TRBJ2-5	-	CASSVRQQETQYF
TRBV11-2	TRBJ1-1	-	CASRSITGKTEAFF
TRBV7-3	TRBJ2-3	-	CASSPGLAGGADTQYF
TRBV20-1	TRBJ1-2	once	CSASRQSYGYTF
TRBV7-2	TRBJ1-5	-	CASSLGGREVRPQHF
TRBV6-5	TRBJ2-1	-	CASRSGNEQFF
TRBV7-9	TRBJ2-7	-	CASSLPTGTAYEQYF
TRBV11-2	TRBJ1-5	-	CASSSDRGSNQPQHF
TRBV6-5	TRBJ1-2	-	CASSRAGVTNYGYTF
TRBV12-3/TRBV12-4	TRBJ1-1	-	CASSIQGGAFF
TRBV2	TRBJ1-1	-	CASSGQRNTEAFF
TRBV2	TRBJ2-1	-	CASSEDRYNEQFF
TRBV27	TRBJ2-1	-	CASSLLGSGYNEQFF
TRBV3-1/TRBV3-2	TRBJ2-2	-	CASSPKGELFF
TRBV9	TRBJ1-1	once	CASSVGSATEAFF
TRBV19	TRBJ1-3	-	CASTWDRDSGNTIYF
TRBV30	TRBJ2-7	few	CAWSVGTSVLYEQYF
TRBV7-9	TRBJ1-2	-	CASSLQGSGVRGYTF
TRBV4-2	TRBJ1-4	once	CASSPNLRGNEKLFF
TRBV29-1	TRBJ1-3	-	CSATGAGGNTIYF
TRBV28	TRBJ1-1	once	CASSLSMTGSLAFF
TRBV19	TRBJ2-1	-	CASRTSFVPEQFF
TRBV7-2	TRBJ1-5	-	CASSLRTGGNQPQHF
TRBV4-2	TRBJ1-4	-	CASSQGTTGGHVDEKLFF
TRBV2	TRBJ2-2	-	CASSVPPGSTGELFF